Presented here are 25 T cell receptor beta chains from one specimen sequenced in a study of neurological immune-mediated disorders. TCRdb redid the calling of the 5' RACE reads with MiXCR, one entry per CDR3 protein. Among fewer than 90,000 distinct CDR3 sequences listed, less than 5.5% were seen once. The sample comprised PBMCs. The source of these receptors is a man between 18 and 35 years old with multiple sclerosis.

The table lists this clonotype with many counts. Its ends do not fully match the called genes, so a read error is possible. The chain combines TRBV24-1 with TRBJ1-6; D ambiguous. Germline V gene sequence: CDR1 KGHDR, CDR2 SFDVKD. The CDR3 contains 13 residues. For the CDR3, the DNA is TGTGCCACCAGTGATGGAGGGAATTCACCCCTCAACTTT. Translating gives CATSDGGNSPLNF.

The table lists this clonotype with many counts. The chain uses TRBV4-3 and TRBJ1-2; D is unclear. This CDR3 is built from 15 residues. Germline values: CDR1 LGHNA, CDR2 YSLEER. V lost 4 bases and J lost 2, with 14 bases in between. CDR3: CASSRLTNSNYGYTF. The CDR3 nucleotides read TGCGCCAGCAGCCGCCTTACTAATAGCAACTATGGCTACACCTTC.

This clonotype has ten or more counts. The chain combines TRBV5-1 with TRBJ1-2; 12 nucleotides match TRBD1. This CDR3 has 15 residues. Germline-derived CDR1 and CDR2 are SGHRS and YFSETQ. V was clipped by 4 bases and J by 8 bases; unmatched bases: 9. The DNA for the CDR3 is TGCGCCAGCAGCAGCCTGGGACAGGGGGCAACAGGCTACACCTTC. Its translation: CASSSLGQGATGYTF.

This clonotype was detected ten times or more. In DNA form, the CDR3 reads TGTGCCAGCAGCTTATGGGGCCAAAGCGAGCAGTACTTC. Amino acid sequence: CASSLWGQSEQYF. This rearrangement joins TRBV7-3 to TRBJ2-7, with D possibly being TRBD1 (5 bases). CDR3 length: 13 amino acids. Germline V gene sequence: CDR1 SGHTA, CDR2 FQGTGA. With 2 bases removed from V and 6 bases from J, the gap between germline ends came to 11 bases.

This clonotype was seen many times. A junction boundary mismatches the germline segment, possibly from a read error. This rearrangement joins TRBV5-1 to TRBJ1-6; TRBD1 aligns across 10 bases. Per germline, CDR1 SGHRS and CDR2 YFSETQ. This CDR3 spans 15 amino acids. The CDR3 nucleotides read TGCGCCAGCAGGGGCTTGGGACAGGGGTATTCACCCCTCAACTTT. This codes for CASRGLGQGYSPLNF.

Many counts were recorded for this clonotype. This chain links TRBV6-1 with TRBJ1-6, with a tentative D call TRBD1 (6 bases). Per germline, CDR1 MNHNS and CDR2 SASEGT. Trimming stripped 8 bases from V and 7 bases from J, with 12 bases between. The length of the CDR3 is 13 residues. CDR3 DNA sequence: TGTGCCAGCGCAAGACAGGAAAATTCACCCCTCCACTTT. This sequence encodes CASARQENSPLHF.

In this sample, this clonotype turned up a few times. The chain links TRBV3-1 to TRBJ2-5; D gene ambiguous. CDR3 length: 14 residues. Germline V gene data show CDR1 as LGHDT and CDR2 as YNNKEL (reference sequence). V was shortened by 0 bases and J by 1 base, with 6 bases between the two germline ends. The CDR3 nucleotides are TGTGCCAGCAGCCAAGAAATCACCCAAGAGACCCAGTACTTC. This codes for CASSQEITQETQYF.

This clonotype has at least ten counts. This chain joins TRBV20-1 and TRBJ2-3; TRBD2 matches 7 bases. V lost 3 bases and J lost 4; bases outside the gene matches: 4. The CDR3 runs 13 residues. Germline CDR1 DFQATT, CDR2 SNEGSKA (reference sequence). The chain's CDR3 is CSARGGSSDTQYF. In DNA, the CDR3 is TGCAGTGCTAGGGGGGGGAGCTCAGATACGCAGTATTTT.

This clonotype was seen ten or more times. The chain joins TRBV14 to TRBJ2-3; no firm D call. Between the trimmed V and J ends, which lost 1 base and 0 bases, there was a span of 8 bases. The CDR3 sequence is 15 residues long. Germline CDR1 and CDR2: SGHDN and FVKESK. Written as DNA, the CDR3 is TGTGCCAGCAGCCAAGTAACGACTAGCACAGATACGCAGTATTTT. Translated, it gives CASSQVTTSTDTQYF. The full variable domain, completed using reference TRBV14 and TRBJ2-3, is EAGVTQFPSHSVIEKGQTVTLRCDPISGHDNLYWYRRVMGKEIKFLLHFVKESKQDESGMPNNRFLAERTGGTYSTLKVQPAELEDSGVYFCASSQVTTSTDTQYFGPGTRLTVL.

This clonotype was recorded many times. The chain is built from TRBV20-1 and TRBJ2-3, with D unresolved. The germline V and J ends were trimmed by 6 bases and 3 bases, with 16 bases remaining between them. The CDR3 loop spans 14 amino acids. CDR1 is DFQATT, CDR2 SNEGSKA, per germline (reference sequence). This CDR3 is CSAPMGWRTDTQYF. The CDR3 bases are TGCAGTGCCCCTATGGGGTGGCGTACAGATACGCAGTATTTT.

This clonotype has more than one count but fewer than ten. The chain has TRBV5-1 and TRBJ1-1; D gene uncertain. With 0 bases removed from V and 3 bases from J, the gap between germline ends came to 12 bases. The CDR3 has 15 residues. Germline V gene sequence: CDR1 SGHRS, CDR2 YFSETQ. CDR3 coding DNA: TGCGCCAGCAGCTTGGCAGGTCCCTTCTACACTGAAGCTTTCTTT. Its protein product is CASSLAGPFYTEAFF.

This clonotype was detected only a few times. As DNA, the CDR3 is TGTGCCAGCAGTGAAGCCACGGGACTTTCACCCCTCCACTTT. Amino acid sequence: CASSEATGLSPLHF. The rearrangement links TRBV12-3 or TRBV12-4 to TRBJ1-6; maybe TRBD1 (5 bases). The V end was cut by 5 bases, the J end by 9 bases, with 14 bases between. CDR3 size: 14 residues.

This clonotype was found many times. The genes are TRBV7-8 and TRBJ2-7; D unresolved. V lost 6 bases and J lost 0, with 9 bases in between. Germline V gene data show CDR1 as SGHVS and CDR2 as FQNEAQ. The CDR3 is 13 amino acids. The CDR3 loop is CASSSLSSYEQYF. CDR3 DNA sequence: TGTGCCAGCAGTTCCCTTAGCTCCTACGAGCAGTACTTC.

This clonotype has a count of ten or more. The genes are TRBV27 and TRBJ2-7; possibly TRBD2 for D (7 bases). The CDR3 extends over 15 amino acids. Per the germline V gene, CDR1 is MNHEY and CDR2 is SMNVEV (reference sequence). V was trimmed by 7 bases and J by 2 bases, leaving 18 bases between them. The CDR3: CASTRRGAGPYEQYF. The CDR3 nucleotides are TGTGCCAGCACCCGCCGGGGGGCAGGGCCCTACGAGCAGTACTTC.

This clonotype was found a few times. Germline is not matched at one junction end, which may reflect a read error. The chain carries TRBV5-1 and TRBJ1-5; no reliable D call. Germline V lookup: CDR1 SGHRS, CDR2 YFSETQ. This CDR3 comprises 13 residues. The CDR3 sequence is CASSLRLNQPQNF. As DNA, the CDR3 is TGCGCCAGCAGCTTACGACTGAATCAGCCCCAGAATTTT.

This clonotype was seen ten or more times. The rearrangement uses TRBV7-9 and TRBJ2-1, with D unresolved. The CDR3 spans 11 residues. Trimming took off 8 bases at V and 8 bases at J, with 10 bases between the two ends. Germline values: CDR1 SEHNR, CDR2 FQNEAQ (reference sequence). The CDR3 spells CASAWADEQFF. CDR3 DNA sequence: TGTGCCAGCGCCTGGGCGGATGAGCAGTTCTTC.

There are many counts of this clonotype. The chain carries TRBV20-1 and TRBJ2-1; TRBD2 agrees at 11 bases. The V gene end was trimmed by 0 bases and the J gene end by 8 bases; junction bases not matched to a gene: 9. CDR1 DFQATT and CDR2 SNEGSKA come from the germline V gene (reference sequence). The CDR3 has 16 residues. The CDR3 sequence: CSARDPSGGRGDEQFF. The CDR3 bases are TGCAGTGCTAGAGACCCTAGCGGGGGGCGGGGAGATGAGCAGTTCTTC.

The V call is TRBV20-1, the J call TRBJ1-6; D unclear. CDR3 size: 14 residues. V was cut by 4 bases and J by 9 bases, with 16 bases left in between. Germline V gene sequence: CDR1 DFQATT, CDR2 SNEGSKA (reference sequence). CDR3 bases: TGCAGTGCTACCCACACCGGACGGGGTTCACCCCTCCACTTT. Its protein is CSATHTGRGSPLHF.

This clonotype was recorded many times. The chain is built from TRBV5-1 and TRBJ1-1; D may be TRBD1 (5 bases). Germline CDR1 SGHRS, CDR2 YFSETQ. The V end was cut by 2 bases, the J end by 3 bases, with 11 bases between. The CDR3 spans 14 residues. CDR3 region: CASSFTGGDTEAFF. CDR3 sequence (DNA): TGCGCCAGCAGCTTTACCGGGGGGGACACTGAAGCTTTCTTT.

At least ten counts were recorded for this clonotype. The chain recombines TRBV20-1 with TRBJ1-4; a weak D match, TRBD1 (6 bases). The ends were cut back, 1 base at V and 8 bases at J, with 14 bases in the middle. Germline V gene lookup returns CDR1 DFQATT and CDR2 SNEGSKA (reference sequence). CDR3 length equals 14 residues. The CDR3 spells CSARGTAAREKLFF. The CDR3 DNA is TGCAGTGCTAGAGGGACAGCAGCTAGGGAAAAACTGTTTTTT.

Many counts were recorded for this clonotype. V and J are TRBV20-1 and TRBJ2-1; 7 bases line up with TRBD2. The J segment lost 3 bases and the V segment lost 6 bases, leaving 11 bases of the junction unmatched. This CDR3 contains 15 residues. Germline V lookup: CDR1 DFQATT, CDR2 SNEGSKA (reference sequence). The CDR3 DNA follows: TGCAGTGCAATCCCCGGGGGGAAGAACTACAATGAGCAGTTCTTC. Amino acids: CSAIPGGKNYNEQFF.

The table lists this clonotype with many counts. The chain has TRBV12-3 or TRBV12-4 and TRBJ2-1; a weak D match, TRBD2 (7 bases). This CDR3 region has 15 residues. Between the trimmed V and J ends, which lost 6 bases and 2 bases, there was a span of 14 bases. The CDR3 bases are TGTGCCAGCAGCCCCTCGGGGGGCGCCTACAATGAGCAGTTCTTC. The encoded protein is CASSPSGGAYNEQFF.

V and J are TRBV4-3 and TRBJ2-2; 8 bases are shared with TRBD2. V lost 4 bases, J lost 7 bases, and 2 bases stayed unmatched. The CDR3 has 13 amino acids. Germline CDR1 and CDR2: LGHNA and YSLEER. The CDR3 region has the DNA TGCGCCAGCAGCCGGGGACTAGGCGGGGAGCTGTTTTTT. Protein sequence: CASSRGLGGELFF.

Many counts were recorded for this clonotype. V usage is TRBV4-1 and J usage is TRBJ2-1; 11 bases are shared with TRBD2. The CDR3 has 16 residues. Germline loops: CDR1 MGHRA, CDR2 YSYEKL. Unmatched junction bases numbered 10, after V lost 4 bases and J lost 8 bases. CDR3 residues: CASSRRIGSGGDEQFF. In DNA, the CDR3 is TGCGCCAGCAGCCGCCGGATCGGTAGCGGGGGGGATGAGCAGTTCTTC.

In its sample, this clonotype was seen many times. CDR3: CSARDGRGGNEQFF. The CDR3 DNA reads as TGCAGTGCTAGAGATGGGCGGGGGGGCAATGAGCAGTTCTTC. The chain links TRBV20-1 to TRBJ2-1, with 9 bases aligning to TRBD2. The CDR3 totals 14 residues. The V gene's germline CDR1 is DFQATT and CDR2 SNEGSKA (reference sequence). Unmatched junction bases numbered 3, after V lost 0 bases and J lost 6 bases.